This TCR beta chain came from a study of blood T cells in healthy people across ages. Overall study context: About one barcoded beta molecule per two T cells came from capture by template switching.

Healthy individuals of Caucasian origin from Russia, aged roughly 6 to 90, served as donors. Findings of the study overall: Any conclusive comparison of naive versus antigen-experienced cells was prevented by using unsorted PBMCs.

V lost 0 bases to trimming and J lost 7 bases; unmatched junction nucleotides: 11. CDR1 LGHNA and CDR2 YSLEER come from the germline V gene. CDR3 length: 18 amino acids. This clonotype was seen a few times. The antigen remains undetermined. A second roughly 7 to 11 cycle PCR used barcoded and J-beta primers. TCRdb analysed the 5' RACE reads with MiXCR anew, one entry per CDR3 protein. The sample contains 550,000 to 650,000 distinct CDR3 sequences, under 30% of which appear only once. The genes are TRBV4-3 and TRBJ2-2; TRBD2 aligns across 10 bases. The TCR originated in an elderly woman in good health. Sequencing was performed on blood. CDR3 sequence: CASSQDPSGGLLGGELFF. In DNA form, the CDR3 reads TGCGCCAGCAGCCAAGATCCTAGCGGGGGACTCCTGGGCGGGGAGCTGTTTTTT.